The rows below give T cell receptor beta chains drawn from one sample of a study of T-cell memory formation after mild COVID-19. TCRdb passed the 5' RACE reads through MiXCR, listing each CDR3 protein once. The sample includes more than 80,000 distinct CDR3 sequences, 15% to 20% seen only once; the top ten take 28%. The sequenced sample consisted of PBMCs or a T cell subset sorted from them (not recorded which). Receptor source: an adult woman who had mild COVID-19 (a few samples of this study predate the infection). Cell type and time point are not known. Each CDR3 is given with its conserved first and last residue. A D gene is named only where the DNA matches it firmly. Not all rows give a size; the values are once, few, many and, for expanded clones, a class.

j_call d_call clone_size v_call cdr3_aa cdr3_nt
TRBJ1-2 TRBD1 many TRBV5-1 CASSDGQGDYYGYTF TGCGCCAGCAGCGATGGACAGGGGGACTACTATGGCTACACCTTC
TRBJ2-3 NA few TRBV20-1 CSASGTPYSTDTQYF TGCAGTGCGTCCGGGACACCTTATAGCACAGATACGCAGTATTTT
TRBJ2-7 TRBD1 NA TRBV7-9 CASSPGAGGIYEQYF TGTGCCAGCAGCCCTGGGGCAGGGGGCATCTACGAGCAGTACTTC
TRBJ2-1 TRBD1 NA TRBV5-4 CASSYGQGGYNEQFF TGTGCCAGCAGCTATGGACAGGGGGGATACAATGAGCAGTTCTTC
TRBJ2-2 TRBD2 NA TRBV4-3 CASSQEGLAGQNTGELFF TGCGCCAGCAGCCAAGAAGGGCTAGCGGGGCAGAACACCGGGGAGCTGTTTTTT
TRBJ1-2 NA NA TRBV4-1 CASSPRVLGGYGYTF TGCGCCAGCAGCCCCCGGGTCCTCGGAGGGTATGGCTACACCTTC
TRBJ2-1 NA NA TRBV7-2 CASSPRPYWYNEQFF TGTGCCAGCAGTCCCCGCCCTTATTGGTACAATGAGCAGTTCTTC
TRBJ2-7 NA NA TRBV19 CASMDRGAGVREQYF TGTGCCAGTATGGACAGGGGAGCGGGAGTTCGCGAGCAGTACTTC
TRBJ1-2 TRBD1 few TRBV3-1 CASSLGTGGGDGYTF TGTGCCAGCAGCCTTGGGACAGGGGGCGGGGATGGCTACACCTTC
TRBJ2-7 NA few TRBV7-6 CASSLGGNSGYEQYF TGTGCCAGCAGCTTAGGCGGAAATAGTGGCTACGAGCAGTACTTC
TRBJ2-1 NA few TRBV20-1 CSLEAGTEYNEQFF TGCAGTCTCGAGGCCGGGACTGAATACAATGAGCAGTTCTTC
TRBJ1-1 NA once TRBV5-1 CASSLVGQVSTEAFF TGCGCCAGCAGCTTGGTCGGGCAGGTGAGCACTGAAGCTTTCTTT
TRBJ1-2 NA few TRBV24-1 CATSAATNYGYTF TGTGCCACCAGTGCGGCAACCAACTATGGCTACACCTTC
TRBJ2-5 TRBD2 few TRBV9 CASSARGTSGAIQETQYF TGTGCCAGCAGCGCCCGGGGGACTAGCGGGGCGATCCAAGAGACCCAGTACTTC
TRBJ2-1 NA NA TRBV11-2 CASSLTESQFF TGTGCCAGCAGCTTAACAGAATCGCAGTTCTTC
TRBJ2-7 NA once TRBV5-1 CASSDALGGLAYEQYF TGCGCCAGCAGCGACGCCCTCGGCGGTTTAGCCTACGAGCAGTACTTC
TRBJ2-7 NA few TRBV3-1 CASSLGEAYEQYF TGTGCCAGCAGCCTGGGAGAGGCCTACGAGCAGTACTTC
TRBJ2-1 TRBD1 few TRBV7-9 CASSSPRDRGSYNEQFF TGTGCCAGCAGCTCCCCCCGGGACAGGGGGTCCTACAATGAGCAGTTCTTC
TRBJ2-7 TRBD1 NA TRBV6-2/TRBV6-3 CASSYTGQGDEQYF TGTGCCAGCAGTTACACGGGACAGGGGGACGAGCAGTACTTC
TRBJ2-1 NA NA TRBV7-2 CASSLAVGTLTYNEQFF TGTGCCAGCAGCTTAGCGGTCGGGACCCTAACCTACAATGAGCAGTTCTTC
TRBJ2-7 TRBD2 NA TRBV4-3 CASSQDHEREVIYEQYF TGCGCCAGCAGCCAAGATCATGAGCGGGAGGTTATCTACGAGCAGTACTTC
TRBJ2-7 TRBD1 few TRBV20-1 CSATLRQGRSYEQYF TGCAGTGCAACACTCCGACAGGGTCGCTCCTACGAGCAGTACTTC
TRBJ2-2 NA NA TRBV7-9 CASSGVRERKSPGELFF TGTGCCAGCAGCGGGGTCCGGGAACGAAAAAGTCCCGGGGAGCTGTTTTTT
TRBJ2-1 NA many TRBV7-6 CASSLGGSAEQFF TGTGCCAGCAGCTTAGGAGGATCTGCTGAGCAGTTCTTC
TRBJ2-7 NA few TRBV6-2/TRBV6-3 CASSYVYEQYF TGTGCCAGCAGTTACGTATACGAGCAGTACTTC
TRBJ1-1 NA NA TRBV19 CASSIVSGVNTEAFF TGTGCCAGTAGTATAGTTTCGGGGGTAAACACTGAAGCTTTCTTT
TRBJ2-7 TRBD1 many TRBV7-9 CASSNRDRVAEQYF TGTGCCAGCAGCAACCGGGACAGGGTAGCGGAGCAGTACTTC
TRBJ2-7 NA few TRBV7-6 CASSSETPYEQYF TGTGCCAGCAGCTCTGAGACCCCCTACGAGCAGTACTTC
TRBJ2-1 TRBD1 few TRBV6-2/TRBV6-3 CASITRPGQRPLSSYNEQFF TGTGCCAGCATCACGAGACCGGGACAGCGTCCACTAAGCTCCTACAATGAGCAGTTCTTC
TRBJ2-7 NA NA TRBV29-1 CSVERQSLGGNYEQYF TGCAGCGTTGAGAGGCAGAGCCTCGGGGGAAACTACGAGCAGTACTTC
TRBJ2-5 NA many TRBV11-2 CASSRQVEETQYF TGTGCCAGCAGCAGACAGGTCGAGGAGACCCAGTACTTC
TRBJ2-1 NA NA TRBV20-1 CSARDVTPRPHEQFF TGCAGTGCTAGAGATGTTACACCTAGGCCCCATGAGCAGTTCTTC
TRBJ2-5 NA few TRBV9 CASTPGYLEQETQYF TGTGCCAGCACTCCTGGGTATCTCGAACAAGAGACCCAGTACTTC
TRBJ2-3 TRBD1 NA TRBV20-1 CSARDRDLLDTQYF TGCAGTGCTCGGGACAGGGACCTCTTGGATACGCAGTATTTT
TRBJ2-7 NA few TRBV4-1 CASSQVVQPEQYF TGCGCCAGCAGCCAAGTCGTCCAACCCGAGCAGTACTTC
TRBJ1-1 NA many TRBV12-3/TRBV12-4 CASRGTTEAFF TGTGCCAGCAGGGGGACCACTGAAGCTTTCTTT
TRBJ2-5 TRBD1 many TRBV12-3/TRBV12-4 CASSLGQGLETQYF TGTGCCAGCAGTTTAGGACAGGGTTTAGAGACCCAGTACTTC
TRBJ1-2 TRBD1 few TRBV5-1 CASSPGTGPYGYTF TGCGCCAGCAGCCCCGGGACAGGGCCCTATGGCTACACCTTC
TRBJ2-1 TRBD1 NA TRBV20-1 CSARRQGWTYNEQFF TGCAGTGCTAGAAGACAGGGCTGGACCTACAATGAGCAGTTCTTC
TRBJ2-7 TRBD2 NA TRBV20-1 CSAQDQTSGRYEQYF TGCAGTGCTCAGGATCAGACTAGCGGGAGGTACGAGCAGTACTTC
TRBJ2-7 NA NA TRBV21-1 CASRGQGAREQYF TGTGCCAGCAGGGGACAGGGGGCGAGGGAGCAGTACTTC
TRBJ2-2 NA few TRBV7-6 CASSSFLLGHPDGELFF TGTGCCAGCAGCTCATTCCTTTTGGGCCATCCGGACGGGGAGCTGTTTTTT
TRBJ2-7 NA few TRBV5-6 CASSLRETKNEQYF TGTGCCAGCAGCTTGAGGGAAACGAAAAACGAGCAGTACTTC
TRBJ2-6 NA few TRBV29-1 CSDPDSSGANVLTF TGCAGCGATCCGGACAGCTCTGGGGCCAACGTCCTGACTTTC
TRBJ2-2 TRBD2 NA TRBV6-6 CASSYPSGNANTGELFF TGTGCCAGCAGTTACCCTAGCGGAAATGCGAACACCGGGGAGCTGTTTTTT
TRBJ2-1 TRBD1 NA TRBV4-1 CASSQVIGTGGDNEQFF TGCGCCAGCAGCCAAGTGATCGGGACAGGTGGGGACAATGAGCAGTTCTTC